This T cell receptor (beta chain) was obtained from a study of blood T cell repertoires in COVID-19. Produced via immunoSEQ multiplex PCR; TCRdb's table is partial and in-frame only. Here the sample spans 100,000 to 150,000 clones, less than 75% being singletons. About this clone itself: Other nucleotide sequences from this sample produce the same CDR3.

The CDR3 length is 13 residues. From germline, CDR1 is SNHLY and CDR2 FYNNEI. J gave up 4 bases and V 6 bases, and 1 base lay outside the gene matches. The rearrangement uses TRBV2 and TRBJ1-5, with 9 positions matching TRBD1. This clonotype was sampled from a human donor with acute or convalescent COVID-19. The donor label of this sample is uncertain. The sequenced material came from peripheral blood. In nucleotides, the CDR3 is TGTGCCAGCAGCGGGACAGGGAATCAGCCCCAGCATTTT. As protein: CASSGTGNQPQHF.